The 32 T cell receptor beta chains presented below share a single source sample, sequenced in a study of beta chain features in type 1 diabetes. Expressed TCRB transcripts were sequenced because the entire RNA isolate underwent reverse transcription. Clones were read by immunoSEQ multiplex PCR, and TCRdb kept only the in-frame ones, dropping some. This sample yields under 150,000 clones, of which about 44% are seen a single time; roughly 0.43% belongs to the top ten. The sequenced material came from Tregs from blood. Receptors were obtained from a man between 18 and 35 years old in good health.

This clone was seen a few times. V is TRBV7-9 and J is TRBJ1-3; D not certain. The CDR3 is made up of 15 amino acids. Germline assignment: CDR1 SEHNR and CDR2 FQNEAQ (reference sequence). V was trimmed by 3 bases and J by 2 bases, leaving 11 bases between them. The CDR3 DNA is TGTGCCAGCAGCTTCTTTGGCCGGGCTGGAAACACCATATATTTT. This codes for CASSFFGRAGNTIYF.

The chain combines TRBV29-1 with TRBJ2-1, with 10 bases that match TRBD2. Looked up from germline, CDR1 is SQVTM and CDR2 is ANQGSEA. CDR3 size: 17 residues. V dropped 1 base and J dropped 3; count of bases not matched to a gene: 9. The CDR3 nucleotides read TGCAGCGTTGAAGGTCTAGCGGGAGAACGGAGCTACAATGAGCAGTTCTTC. Its protein is CSVEGLAGERSYNEQFF.

The gene calls are TRBV10-3 and TRBJ1-6; D unclear. Germline CDR1 ENHRY, CDR2 SYGVKD. This CDR3 is 14 amino acids long. Trimming left V 9 bases short and J 1 base short, with 10 bases between. The CDR3 loop is CAMRGPSYNSPLHF. CDR3 sequence (DNA): TGTGCCATGCGCGGGCCTTCCTATAATTCACCCCTCCACTTT.

The chain links TRBV7-9 to TRBJ2-1, with TRBD2 matching over 11 bases. V shed 4 bases and J 4 bases; nucleotides not matched to a gene: 3. Germline values: CDR1 SEHNR, CDR2 FQNEAQ (reference sequence). This CDR3 contains 15 residues. The CDR3 coding sequence is TGTGCCAGCAGCTCTCCTAGCGGGGGGTACAATGAGCAGTTCTTC. It is translated as CASSSPSGGYNEQFF.

This chain connects TRBV7-3 to TRBJ2-1; D remains ambiguous. The V gene lost 1 base and the J gene lost 4 bases, with 11 bases spanning the gap. CDR3 length equals 15 residues. The germline gives CDR1 SGHTA, CDR2 FQGTGA. This CDR3 is CASSLMAATYNEQFF. CDR3 DNA: TGTGCCAGCAGCTTAATGGCGGCTACGTACAATGAGCAGTTCTTC.

The J gene is TRBJ2-1, the V gene TRBV7-9; 15 bases agree with TRBD2. Trimming took 7 bases from V and 7 from J; bases not matched to a gene: 14. Germline V lookup: CDR1 SEHNR, CDR2 FQNEAQ (reference sequence). The CDR3 has 18 amino acids. The CDR3 loop is CASTLRRTSGGAMNEQFF. The CDR3 coding sequence is TGTGCCAGCACCCTTAGGAGGACTAGCGGGGGGGCCATGAATGAGCAGTTCTTC. Using reference TRBV7-9 and TRBJ2-1 for the parts outside the CDR3, the full variable domain is DTGVSQNPRHKITKRGQNVTFRCDPISEHNRLYWYRQTLGQGPEFLTYFQNEAQLEKSRLLSDRFSAERPKGSFSTLEIQRTEQGDSAMYLCASTLRRTSGGAMNEQFFGPGTRLTVL.

The rearrangement uses TRBV4-3 and TRBJ1-1; 8 bases are shared with TRBD1. This CDR3 is built from 14 residues. CDR1 and CDR2 (germline): LGHNA, YSLEER. Losses at the gene ends were 3 bases for V and 4 bases for J; bases not matched to a gene: 4. As DNA, the CDR3 is TGCGCCAGCAGCCAGGAGGACAGGGTCACTGAAGCTTTCTTT. Translating it yields CASSQEDRVTEAFF.

The chain couples TRBV7-2 to TRBJ2-3; D possibly corresponds to TRBD2 (7 bases). The CDR3 length is 12 residues. CDR1 and CDR2 from the germline V gene are SGHTA and FQGNSA. With 3 bases removed from V and 11 bases from J, the gap between germline ends came to 12 bases. The CDR3 protein is CASSFGGRGQYF. The CDR3 DNA reads TGTGCCAGCAGCTTCGGGGGGCGGGGGCAGTATTTT.

The gene calls are TRBV18 and TRBJ2-7; TRBD1 matches 7 bases. There are 13 residues in the CDR3. With V trimmed by 3 bases and J by 6 bases, 5 bases remained unmatched. Germline V lookup: CDR1 KGHSH, CDR2 LQKENI. CDR3 nucleotides: TGTGCCAGCTCACCGACAGGGTTTGGCGAGCAGTACTTC. This gives the protein CASSPTGFGEQYF.

The rearrangement links TRBV7-9 to TRBJ1-1; the match to TRBD1 covers 9 bases. The CDR3 consists of 15 residues. Germline values: CDR1 SEHNR, CDR2 FQNEAQ (reference sequence). Trimming cost V 5 bases and J 10 bases; bases outside gene matches: 14. In DNA form, the CDR3 reads TGTGCCAGCAGCACAGCCGGGACAGGGTTAGTGGGAGCTTTCTTT. Encoded protein: CASSTAGTGLVGAFF.

The chain couples TRBV25-1 to TRBJ1-5; no definite D call. Deletions cut 0 bases from V and 2 bases from J, with 2 bases between. Germline CDR1 and CDR2: MGHDK and SYGVNS. The CDR3 has 13 residues. The CDR3 here is CASSEYGNQPQHF. Here the CDR3 DNA reads TGTGCCAGCAGTGAATACGGCAATCAGCCCCAGCATTTT.

The V call is TRBV18, the J call TRBJ2-5; D may be TRBD1 (6 bases). The closer fit of TRBJ2-7 to the DNA end suggests the J call may be wrong. CDR1 and CDR2 (germline): KGHSH, LQKENI. This CDR3 spans 15 amino acids. The CDR3 protein is CASSPSRQASYEQYF. In nucleotides, the CDR3 is TGTGCCAGCTCACCTTCCCGACAGGCCTCCTACGAGCAGTACTTC.

This clone was observed a few times. The gene calls are TRBV7-2 and TRBJ2-7; D gene unclear. Trimming took 2 bases from V and 3 from J, leaving 8 bases between them. Germline V CDR1 and CDR2: SGHTA, FQGNSA. The CDR3 has 13 residues. CDR3 region: CASSLLIRYEQYF. The CDR3 bases are TGTGCCAGCAGCTTATTAATCCGCTACGAGCAGTACTTC.

The sample holds one count of this clone. The sample has other DNA sequences that encode this CDR3 too. The chain has TRBV9 and TRBJ2-2; TRBD1 might be the D (5 bases). CDR3 length: 14 residues. Trimming left V 3 bases short and J 4 bases short, with 10 bases between. From germline, CDR1 is SGDLS and CDR2 YYNGEE. The CDR3 reads CASSEGQSTGELFF. The DNA for the CDR3 is TGTGCCAGCAGCGAGGGGCAGAGCACCGGGGAGCTGTTTTTT. The full variable domain, in which reference TRBV9 and TRBJ2-2 provide the parts outside the CDR3, is DSGVTQTPKHLITATGQRVTLRCSPRSGDLSVYWYQQSLDQGLQFLIQYYNGEERAKGNILERFSAQQFPDLHSELNLSSLELGDSALYFCASSEGQSTGELFFGEGSRLTVL.

The V call is TRBV7-9, the J call TRBJ2-1; no clear D gene. The germline V gene encodes CDR1 SEHNR and CDR2 FQNEAQ (reference sequence). The ends were cut back, 5 bases at V and 9 bases at J, with 11 bases in the middle. The CDR3 length is 12 residues. The CDR3 sequence: CASSVPEVEQFF. CDR3 nucleotides: TGTGCCAGCAGCGTACCCGAGGTTGAGCAGTTCTTC.

V usage is TRBV7-9 and J usage is TRBJ2-2; D remains unclear. The ends were cut back, 1 base at V and 7 bases at J, with 4 bases in the middle. The V gene's germline CDR1 is SEHNR and CDR2 FQNEAQ (reference sequence). This CDR3 contains 12 residues. The CDR3 reads CASSLVIGELFF. The CDR3, as DNA: TGTGCCAGCAGCTTAGTAATCGGGGAGCTGTTTTTT.

This clone was recorded a few times. The chain is built from TRBV6-4 and TRBJ1-6; tentative D call: TRBD1 (5 bases). V lost 0 bases, J lost 10 bases, and 10 bases lay in between. The germline gives CDR1 MRHNA, CDR2 SNTAGT. The CDR3 sequence is 14 residues long. The CDR3 reads CASSDSARESPLHF. The CDR3 nucleotides are TGTGCCAGCAGTGACTCGGCCAGGGAATCACCCCTCCACTTT.

The chain joins TRBV11-1 to TRBJ2-7; no reliable D call. CDR1 is SGHAT and CDR2 is FQDESV in the germline V gene (reference sequence). The CDR3 length is 16 residues. Trimming left V 5 bases short and J 1 base short, with 18 bases between. Here the CDR3 DNA reads TGTGCCAGCAGCCCGTTCAAACAGCCGCAATCCTACGAGCAGTACTTC. Translated, it gives CASSPFKQPQSYEQYF.

This rearrangement joins TRBV27 to TRBJ1-2; tentatively, D is TRBD1 (6 bases). The CDR3 has 16 amino acids. The V end lost 0 bases, the J end lost 1 base, and 12 bases lay between the germline ends. Germline loops: CDR1 MNHEY, CDR2 SMNVEV (reference sequence). The CDR3 reads CASSLSRQEDNYGYTF. CDR3 bases: TGTGCCAGCAGTTTATCGAGACAGGAGGATAACTATGGCTACACCTTC.

The V gene is TRBV13, the J gene TRBJ1-1, with D uncertain. Germline assignment: CDR1 PRHDT and CDR2 FYEKMQ (reference sequence). There are 17 residues in the CDR3. Trimming pared 5 bases from V and 2 bases from J, leaving 21 bases between. Written as DNA, the CDR3 is TGTGCCAGCAGCCACCGAGGAGGCCCGAGAATCAACACTGAAGCTTTCTTT. This sequence encodes CASSHRGGPRINTEAFF.

This chain joins TRBV7-8 and TRBJ1-3; TRBD1 matches 8 bases. Trimming cost V 5 bases and J 4 bases; bases outside gene matches: 13. The germline V gene encodes CDR1 SGHVS and CDR2 FQNEAQ. The CDR3 spans 17 residues. The CDR3 protein is CASSPAEGQAFGNTIYF. The CDR3 nucleotides read TGTGCCAGCAGCCCCGCGGAGGGACAGGCGTTCGGAAACACCATATATTTT.

The chain carries TRBV5-1 and TRBJ1-1; no reliable D call. Per germline, CDR1 SGHRS and CDR2 YFSETQ. Trimming cost V 1 base and J 2 bases, with 12 bases left between them. This CDR3 is built from 15 residues. The CDR3 nucleotides read TGCGCCAGCAGCTTGCAGAACCCAGGCAACACTGAAGCTTTCTTT. Its protein is CASSLQNPGNTEAFF.

This CDR3 reads CASSDSSRGTQYF. The CDR3 coding sequence is TGTGCCAGCAGTGATTCCAGCCGGGGGACCCAGTACTTC. The chain couples TRBV25-1 to TRBJ2-5; D perhaps matches TRBD2 (5 bases). The V gene lost 3 bases and the J gene lost 7 bases, with 12 bases spanning the gap. The germline V gene has CDR1 MGHDK and CDR2 SYGVNS. This CDR3 contains 13 residues.

This chain joins TRBV19 and TRBJ2-7; D is perhaps TRBD1 (5 bases). Germline V gene data show CDR1 as LNHDA and CDR2 as SQIVND (reference sequence). There are 13 residues in the CDR3. Trimming cost V 4 bases and J 6 bases, with 13 bases left between them. CDR3 amino acids: CASSTPGAAEQYF. CDR3 coding DNA: TGTGCCAGTAGTACGCCTGGGGCCGCCGAGCAGTACTTC.

This CDR3 reads CASSDRDRRYEQYF. The CDR3 bases are TGTGCCAGCAGTGACCGGGACAGGCGCTACGAGCAGTACTTC. The chain has TRBV2 and TRBJ2-7; the match to TRBD1 covers 8 bases. The CDR3 length is 14 residues. The germline V gene encodes CDR1 SNHLY and CDR2 FYNNEI. V lost 3 bases, J lost 3 bases, and 4 bases stayed unmatched.

The V call is TRBV7-2, the J call TRBJ1-2, with D unresolved. The CDR3 sequence is 16 residues long. Trimming cost V 1 base and J 0 bases, with 12 bases left between them. The germline gives CDR1 SGHTA, CDR2 FQGNSA. The CDR3 loop reads CASSLGRVLANYGYTF. The CDR3 bases are TGTGCCAGCAGCTTAGGGAGGGTATTAGCTAACTATGGCTACACCTTC.

A few counts support this clone. The chain recombines TRBV9 with TRBJ2-7, with 10 bases identical to TRBD2. The J segment lost 7 bases and the V segment lost 2 bases, leaving 12 bases of the junction unmatched. The CDR3 runs to 16 residues. Germline loops: CDR1 SGDLS, CDR2 YYNGEE. CDR3 in amino acids: CASSVGPSGGPLEQYF. CDR3 DNA: TGTGCCAGCAGCGTGGGCCCTAGCGGGGGCCCCCTGGAGCAGTACTTC.

This chain uses TRBV7-2 with TRBJ2-7; D perhaps matches TRBD1 (5 bases). V shed 2 bases and J shed 3 bases, with 17 bases lying between them. The CDR3 runs to 16 residues. CDR1 is SGHTA, CDR2 FQGNSA, per germline. CDR3 region: CASSLIAAGNLYEQYF. The CDR3 DNA reads TGTGCCAGCAGCTTAATAGCCGCAGGGAATCTCTACGAGCAGTACTTC. Based on the CDR3 plus reference TRBV7-2 and TRBJ2-7, the full variable domain is GAGVSQSPSNKVTEKGKDVELRCDPISGHTALYWYRQSLGQGLEFLIYFQGNSAPDKSGLPSDRFSAERTGGSVSTLTIQRTQQEDSAVYLCASSLIAAGNLYEQYFGPGTRLTVT.

The chain combines TRBV29-1 with TRBJ1-2; perhaps TRBD1 as D (5 bases). CDR3 size: 12 residues. Deletions cut 7 bases from V and 2 bases from J, with 11 bases between. Germline V lookup: CDR1 SQVTM, CDR2 ANQGSEA. The DNA for the CDR3 is TGCAGCGCATCGACAGTAAACTATGGCTACACCTTC. It yields the protein CSASTVNYGYTF.

The chain joins TRBV2 to TRBJ2-6, with TRBD1 matching 8 bases. There are 16 residues in the CDR3. In germline, CDR1 is SNHLY, CDR2 FYNNEI. J gave up 0 bases and V 6 bases, and 4 bases lay outside the gene matches. The DNA of the CDR3 is TGTGCCAGCAGGAAGGACAGGGACTCTGGGGCCAACGTCCTGACTTTC. This codes for CASRKDRDSGANVLTF.

The chain has TRBV6-5 and TRBJ2-7, with D unresolved. The ends were cut back, 2 bases at V and 6 bases at J, with 11 bases in the middle. Germline V gene lookup returns CDR1 MNHEY and CDR2 SVGAGI. The CDR3 loop spans 13 amino acids. The CDR3, as DNA: TGTGCCAGCAGTTACGTTCCCCGGTCCGAGCAGTACTTC. Protein: CASSYVPRSEQYF.

This clone was picked up a small number of times. The CDR3 DNA follows: TGTGCCAGCAGACCGGGAGGGGGACCTTACAATGAGCAGTTCTTC. Its translation: CASRPGGGPYNEQFF. V and J are TRBV6-6 and TRBJ2-1; 8 nucleotides align to TRBD2. This CDR3 region has 15 residues. CDR1 is MNHNY, CDR2 SVGAGI, per germline (reference sequence). V was pared by 6 bases and J by 4 bases, with 8 bases of the junction left unmatched.